This paragraph reports one T cell receptor (beta chain). The sample is drawn from a study of shared clonotypes between healthy human individuals. Trimming shortened V by 6 bases and J by 0 bases, and 24 bases separated the two germline ends. The CDR3 totals 18 residues. CDR1 and CDR2 from the germline V gene are SEHNR and FQNEAQ (reference sequence). Generated by immunoSEQ multiplex PCR, the TCRdb table keeps only in-frame clones and is missing some. Altogether approximately 500,000 clones are present, about 79% being singletons, with the ten largest covering approximately 12%. This receptor was identified in a woman in her 40s in good health. Some clones in this sample may be carry-over from other donors' samples. This chain connects TRBV7-9 to TRBJ2-7, with D perhaps matching TRBD2 (7 bases). What was sequenced was PBMCs. For the CDR3, the DNA is TGTGCCAGCAGTCAAGGGGGAGCGGGAAGTTGGGTCTCCTACGAGCAGTACTTC. Translated: CASSQGGAGSWVSYEQYF.